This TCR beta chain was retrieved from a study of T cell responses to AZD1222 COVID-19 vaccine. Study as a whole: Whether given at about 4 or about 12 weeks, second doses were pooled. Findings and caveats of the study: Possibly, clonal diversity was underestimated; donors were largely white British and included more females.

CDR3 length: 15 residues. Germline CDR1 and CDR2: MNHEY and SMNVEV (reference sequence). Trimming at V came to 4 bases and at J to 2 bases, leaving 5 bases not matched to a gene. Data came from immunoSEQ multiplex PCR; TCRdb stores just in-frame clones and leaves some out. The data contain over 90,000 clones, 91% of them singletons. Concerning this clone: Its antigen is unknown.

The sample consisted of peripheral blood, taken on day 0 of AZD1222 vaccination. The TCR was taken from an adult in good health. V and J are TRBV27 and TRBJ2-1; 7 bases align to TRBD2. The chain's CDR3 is CASSSGTTPYNEQFF. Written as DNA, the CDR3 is TGTGCCAGCAGTTCCGGGACTACTCCCTACAATGAGCAGTTCTTC.